The 28 T cell receptor beta chains below come from one sample, sequenced in a study of blood T cell repertoires in COVID-19. Sequencing used immunoSEQ multiplex PCR; TCRdb keeps in-frame clones, though not all of them. In the table there are 200,000 to 250,000 clones, 80% to 85% of which are singletons. The sequenced sample consisted of peripheral blood. Receptor source: a woman in her fifties or sixties with acute or convalescent COVID-19.

The J gene is TRBJ2-1, the V gene TRBV5-1, with 11 positions matching TRBD1. Germline trimming cut 2 bases from V and 6 bases from J; bases unmatched to any gene: 7. The V gene's germline CDR1 is SGHRS and CDR2 YFSETQ. CDR3 length equals 16 residues. This CDR3 is CASSLKPGQGGNEQFF. In nucleotides, the CDR3 is TGCGCCAGCAGCTTAAAACCGGGACAGGGGGGCAATGAGCAGTTCTTC.

The sample holds a few counts of this clone. The gene calls are TRBV5-1 and TRBJ1-2, with 8 nucleotides matching TRBD1. After removal of 4 bases from V and 5 bases from J, the junction contained 13 bases not matched to a gene. Per the germline V gene, CDR1 is SGHRS and CDR2 is YFSETQ. CDR3 size: 16 residues. This CDR3 is CASSLNLPGGSYGYTF. CDR3 bases: TGCGCCAGCAGCCTAAACCTCCCAGGGGGCTCGTATGGCTACACCTTC.

The chain combines TRBV4-2 with TRBJ2-5, with 7 bases lining up with TRBD2. The CDR3 consists of 15 residues. Germline CDR1 reads LGHNA; CDR2 reads YNFKEQ. V was clipped by 0 bases and J by 4 bases; unmatched bases: 5. This CDR3 is CASSQEGGPRETQYF. In DNA, the CDR3 is TGTGCCAGCAGCCAAGAGGGAGGGCCCCGAGAGACCCAGTACTTC.

The chain couples TRBV2 to TRBJ1-2; TRBD1 matches at 8 bases. CDR3 size: 14 residues. Germline CDR1 reads SNHLY; CDR2 reads FYNNEI. V lost 5 bases, J lost 4 bases, and 6 bases stayed unmatched. The CDR3 region is CASSYKGQAYGYTF. The CDR3 coding sequence is TGTGCCAGCAGTTACAAGGGACAGGCCTATGGCTACACCTTC. The full variable domain, in which reference TRBV2 and TRBJ1-2 provide the parts outside the CDR3, is EPEVTQTPSHQVTQMGQEVILRCVPISNHLYFYWYRQILGQKVEFLVSFYNNEISEKSEIFDDQFSVERPDGSNFTLKIRSTKLEDSAMYFCASSYKGQAYGYTFGSGTRLTVV.

This chain uses TRBV9 with TRBJ2-2; D is undetermined. The germline CDR1 and CDR2 sequences are SGDLS and YYNGEE. Trimming took 4 bases from V and 6 from J, leaving 7 bases between them. This CDR3 is built from 12 residues. CDR3 sequence: CASSPLSGELFF. The CDR3 nucleotides read TGTGCCAGCAGCCCCCTATCCGGGGAGCTGTTTTTT.

This clone was counted once. The rearrangement joins TRBV4-1 to TRBJ2-7; TRBD1 aligns across 9 bases. The V segment lost 4 bases and the J segment 4 bases; nucleotides outside the gene matches: 14. The CDR3 has 17 amino acids. Per the germline V gene, CDR1 is MGHRA and CDR2 is YSYEKL. This CDR3 reads CASSRLNSGTGMYEQYF. The CDR3 DNA sequence: TGCGCCAGCAGCCGACTAAATTCCGGGACAGGGATGTACGAGCAGTACTTC.

This clone appeared a single time. Additional DNA sequences in this sample encode the identical CDR3. The rearrangement joins TRBV11-2 to TRBJ2-7, with D perhaps TRBD2 (6 bases). The germline gives CDR1 SGHAT, CDR2 FQNNGV. V gave up 0 bases and J gave up 3 bases, with 9 bases separating them. The CDR3 contains 14 residues. The CDR3 DNA follows: TGTGCCAGCAGCTTAGATGGAGGGAGCTACGAGCAGTACTTC. It codes for CASSLDGGSYEQYF.

The gene calls are TRBV7-2 and TRBJ1-1, with TRBD1 identical over 10 bases. The V segment lost 5 bases and the J segment 3 bases; nucleotides outside the gene matches: 9. Germline CDR1 is SGHTA and CDR2 is FQGNSA. The CDR3 sequence is 16 residues long. CDR3 amino acids: CASSPGQGREDTEAFF. The CDR3 DNA reads as TGTGCCAGCAGCCCGGGACAGGGGAGGGAGGACACTGAAGCTTTCTTT.

This sequence joins TRBV25-1 and TRBJ2-2; D gene ambiguous. Germline V gene lookup returns CDR1 MGHDK and CDR2 SYGVNS. V shed 6 bases and J shed 0 bases, with 5 bases lying between them. The CDR3 runs to 13 residues. The CDR3 reads CASRATNTGELFF. The CDR3 region has the DNA TGTGCCAGCAGGGCCACGAACACCGGGGAGCTGTTTTTT.

The J gene is TRBJ2-5, the V gene TRBV19, with 9 nucleotides matching TRBD1. V dropped 5 bases and J dropped 6; count of bases not matched to a gene: 7. CDR1 LNHDA and CDR2 SQIVND come from the germline V gene (reference sequence). The CDR3 has 14 residues. The CDR3 nucleotides read TGTGCCAGTAGTTACGGACAGGGGACACAGACCCAGTACTTC. This gives the protein CASSYGQGTQTQYF. Drawing the rest from reference TRBV19 and TRBJ2-5, the complete variable domain is DGGITQSPKYLFRKEGQNVTLSCEQNLNHDAMYWYRQDPGQGLRLIYYSQIVNDFQKGDIAEGYSVSREKKESFPLTVTSAQKNPTAFYLCASSYGQGTQTQYFGPGTRLLVL.

The rearrangement uses TRBV19 and TRBJ1-2; D possibly corresponds to TRBD1 (6 bases). Germline CDR1 LNHDA, CDR2 SQIVND (reference sequence). This CDR3 contains 13 residues. Trimming removed 1 base from V and 11 bases from J, with 14 bases in between. CDR3 sequence reads: CASSIGGQLSYTF. CDR3 nucleotide sequence: TGTGCCAGTAGTATAGGAGGACAGTTGTCGTACACCTTC.

A few counts support this clone. This chain uses TRBV5-5 with TRBJ1-6, with TRBD1 identical over 8 bases. V lost 2 bases, J lost 10 bases, and 5 bases stayed unmatched. This CDR3 contains 14 residues. Per the germline V gene, CDR1 is SGHKS and CDR2 is YYEKEE (reference sequence). For the CDR3, the DNA is TGTGCCAGCAGCTTCGGACAGGGACGGTCACCCCTCCACTTT. This encodes CASSFGQGRSPLHF.

This clone was seen a single time. This chain connects TRBV23-1 to TRBJ1-2, with D uncertain. TRBV23-1 is treated as an ORF (open reading frame) with a function not yet certain. V lost 6 bases, J lost 4 bases, and 21 bases lay in between. The CDR3 totals 16 residues. In DNA, the CDR3 is TGCGCCAGCAGCCATTCACATGCAGAGGTAAGCTATGGCTACACCTTC. Translation gives CASSHSHAEVSYGYTF.

V is TRBV23-1 and J is TRBJ2-5, with 10 nucleotides matching TRBD1. TRBV23-1 is recorded as an ORF, its role being uncertain. V was clipped by 7 bases and J by 2 bases; unmatched bases: 10. This CDR3 has 16 residues. CDR3 region: CASTPTGGDLQETQYF. As DNA, the CDR3 is TGCGCCAGCACGCCGACAGGGGGCGACCTGCAAGAGACCCAGTACTTC.

The genes are TRBV3-1 (or the pseudogene TRBV3-2) and TRBJ2-1, with TRBD2 matching over 8 bases. The CDR3 covers 17 residues. CDR1 is LGHDT, CDR2 YNNKEL, per germline (reference sequence). V shed 5 bases, J shed 4 bases, and the junction held 13 bases outside the gene matches. CDR3 region: CASSAPLAGQAYNEQFF. The CDR3, as DNA: TGTGCCAGCAGCGCCCCTCTAGCGGGTCAGGCTTACAATGAGCAGTTCTTC.

This chain links TRBV5-4 with TRBJ2-6; no definite D call. V was pared by 4 bases and J by 1 base, with 9 bases between. CDR1 and CDR2 from the germline V gene are SGHNT and YYREEE (reference sequence). There are 15 residues in the CDR3. The DNA of the CDR3 is TGTGCCAGCAGCCGGCTAGTGTCTGGGGCCAACGTCCTGACTTTC. Translating it yields CASSRLVSGANVLTF.

This chain links TRBV4-2 with TRBJ2-3; D is possibly TRBD2 (7 bases). The length of the CDR3 is 16 residues. With 0 bases removed from V and 7 bases from J, the gap between germline ends came to 17 bases. The V gene's germline CDR1 is LGHNA and CDR2 YNFKEQ. This CDR3 is CASSQDVGGGIYTQYF. Here the CDR3 DNA reads TGTGCCAGCAGCCAAGATGTGGGGGGGGGCATTTATACGCAGTATTTT.

A few counts support this clone. The chain recombines TRBV7-2 with TRBJ1-1, with 7 bases matching TRBD1. The CDR3 is made up of 13 amino acids. The V segment lost 5 bases and the J segment 5 bases; nucleotides outside the gene matches: 5. The germline CDR1 and CDR2 sequences are SGHTA and FQGNSA. The CDR3 protein is CASSRQGGTEAFF. CDR3 nucleotide sequence: TGTGCCAGCAGCAGACAGGGTGGTACTGAAGCTTTCTTT.

The V call is TRBV28, the J call TRBJ1-1; a weak D match, TRBD1 (5 bases). The V gene lost 6 bases and the J gene lost 2 bases, with 19 bases spanning the gap. Germline lookup yields CDR1 MDHEN and CDR2 SYDVKM. The CDR3 is made up of 16 amino acids. CDR3 protein: CASSIIRGNLNTEAFF. The CDR3 coding sequence is TGTGCCAGCAGCATCATCCGGGGGAACCTTAACACTGAAGCTTTCTTT.

The genes are TRBV18 and TRBJ1-2; no reliable D call. V lost 4 bases and J 3 bases, leaving 12 bases between the germline ends. Germline CDR1 KGHSH, CDR2 LQKENI. The CDR3 sequence is 14 residues long. Here the CDR3 reads CASSRPGTDYGYTF. The CDR3 DNA is TGTGCCAGCTCACGTCCAGGCACAGACTATGGCTACACCTTC.

This clone was counted only a few times. The rearrangement links TRBV9 to TRBJ2-7; 9 nucleotides align to TRBD2. Germline CDR1 is SGDLS and CDR2 is YYNGEE. CDR3 length: 16 amino acids. J lost 7 bases, V lost 0 bases, and 11 bases had no gene match. This chain's CDR3 is CASSVGPGTSPWEQYF. In nucleotides, the CDR3 is TGTGCCAGCAGCGTAGGCCCCGGGACTAGCCCCTGGGAGCAGTACTTC.

This clone was counted once. The CDR3 region has the DNA TGTGCCAGCAGCGCCCTCATACGGGACAGTAAAAAGACCCAGTACTTC. This sequence encodes CASSALIRDSKKTQYF. The V gene is TRBV7-8, the J gene TRBJ2-5, with TRBD1 matching over 7 bases. J was trimmed by 6 bases and V by 5 bases; bases with no gene match: 15. Germline V gene data show CDR1 as SGHVS and CDR2 as FQNEAQ. The CDR3 covers 16 residues.

The genes are TRBV12-3 or TRBV12-4 and TRBJ1-3; maybe TRBD1 (5 bases). The CDR3 extends over 11 amino acids. The germline V and J ends were trimmed by 6 bases and 8 bases, with 8 bases remaining between them. DNA for the CDR3: TGTGCCAGCAGCCGGGGGGACACCATATATTTT. Translating it yields CASSRGDTIYF.

This chain joins TRBV10-3 and TRBJ1-6, with D perhaps matching TRBD1 (6 bases). Deletions cut 6 bases from V and 10 bases from J, with 16 bases between. The CDR3 consists of 14 residues. Germline V gene data show CDR1 as ENHRY and CDR2 as SYGVKD. This CDR3 reads CAIRNRAPDSPLHF. The CDR3 DNA reads TGTGCCATCAGGAACAGGGCTCCAGACTCACCCCTCCACTTT.

The genes are TRBV2 and TRBJ1-2; TRBD1 matches at 9 bases. The J segment lost 1 base and the V segment lost 10 bases, leaving 4 bases of the junction unmatched. CDR1 is SNHLY, CDR2 FYNNEI, per germline. The CDR3 is 13 residues long. CDR3 nucleotides: TGTGCCAACCCGGGACAGGGTAACTATGGCTACACCTTC. Translating gives CANPGQGNYGYTF.

About this clone: Additional DNA sequences in this sample encode the identical CDR3. This chain joins TRBV6-6 and TRBJ1-2; D ambiguous. The V gene's germline CDR1 is MNHNY and CDR2 SVGAGI (reference sequence). Trimming removed 6 bases at V and 4 bases at J, with 12 bases between. The CDR3 is made up of 13 amino acids. The CDR3 is CASSLGVSYGYTF. The CDR3 bases are TGTGCCAGCAGCCTCGGGGTTAGCTATGGCTACACCTTC.

J is TRBJ1-6 and V is TRBV3-1 (or the pseudogene TRBV3-2); 7 bases map to TRBD1. J gave up 8 bases and V 4 bases, and 5 bases lay outside the gene matches. The CDR3 is made up of 14 amino acids. The V gene's germline CDR1 is LGHDT and CDR2 YNNKEL (reference sequence). The CDR3 here is CASSPRQGDSPLHF. The CDR3 DNA reads TGTGCCAGCAGCCCACGACAGGGAGATTCACCCCTCCACTTT.

This chain links TRBV6-1 with TRBJ1-2; no clear D. The CDR3 totals 14 residues. The germline V and J ends were trimmed by 2 bases and 3 bases, with 10 bases remaining between them. Germline values: CDR1 MNHNS, CDR2 SASEGT. The CDR3 DNA reads TGTGCCAGCAGTGAACACATTGCTGACTATGGCTACACCTTC. Protein product: CASSEHIADYGYTF.